These 25 T cell receptor beta chains were all obtained from the same sample, sequenced in a study of cytomegalovirus exposure and HLA in healthy donors. PCR primers comprised 60 Vbeta and 13 Jbeta primers. TCRdb keeps only in-frame clones here, not all; method: immunoSEQ multiplex PCR. The sample includes about 150,000 clones, over 60% of them seen just once. The sample consisted of PBMCs. All receptors derive from a woman under 30 in good health and CMV-seronegative.

The chain employs TRBV9 and TRBJ2-3; 8 bases fit TRBD2. Trimming took 2 bases from V and 4 from J; bases not matched to a gene: 6. The CDR3 is 15 residues long. Per germline, CDR1 SGDLS and CDR2 YYNGEE. The CDR3 DNA reads as TGTGCCAGCAGCGTGGGACTAGTTGCGGCAGATACGCAGTATTTT. Amino acids: CASSVGLVAADTQYF.

The chain combines TRBV29-1 with TRBJ2-3, with 11 bases identical to TRBD2. The CDR3 has 14 amino acids. Trimming removed 6 bases from V and 0 bases from J; junction bases left unmatched: 2. Looked up from germline, CDR1 is SQVTM and CDR2 is ANQGSEA. CDR3 bases: TGCAGCGTCACTAGCGGGAGTAGCACAGATACGCAGTATTTT. Translating gives CSVTSGSSTDTQYF.

The J gene is TRBJ2-7, the V gene TRBV14; 8 bases line up with TRBD2. This CDR3 spans 16 amino acids. Germline CDR1 reads SGHDN; CDR2 reads FVKESK. J lost 2 bases, V lost 1 base, and 7 bases had no gene match. The CDR3 region is CASSQVPAGLAYEQYF. CDR3 coding DNA: TGTGCCAGCAGCCAAGTCCCCGCGGGACTAGCCTACGAGCAGTACTTC.

The rearrangement links TRBV18 to TRBJ2-2; maybe TRBD2 (6 bases). This CDR3 spans 16 amino acids. The germline V gene has CDR1 KGHSH and CDR2 LQKENI. V was trimmed by 1 base and J by 7 bases, leaving 16 bases between them. CDR3 DNA: TGTGCCAGCTCACCACGGTTAGAGGGAGGCATCGGGGAGCTGTTTTTT. This translates into CASSPRLEGGIGELFF.

This clone was detected only once. The chain couples TRBV27 to TRBJ1-4; D not certain. Germline CDR1 and CDR2: MNHEY and SMNVEV (reference sequence). Trimming took 8 bases from V and 4 from J, leaving 8 bases between them. The CDR3 covers 12 residues. CDR3 DNA sequence: TGTGCCAGCGGGCGGGGTAATGAAAAACTGTTTTTT. As protein: CASGRGNEKLFF.

The CDR3 loop is CASSSGQLGNTEAFF. The CDR3 DNA is TGTGCCAGCTCAAGTGGACAGTTGGGGAACACTGAAGCTTTCTTT. J is TRBJ1-1 and V is TRBV18, with a possible D match to TRBD1 (6 bases). The germline V gene encodes CDR1 KGHSH and CDR2 LQKENI. V was clipped by 5 bases and J by 1 base, with 14 bases between them. This CDR3 has 15 amino acids.

The CDR3 DNA follows: TGTGCCAGCAGCCCCCTCGGACAGGGATTTGAAAAACTGTTTTTT. Residues: CASSPLGQGFEKLFF. The chain uses TRBV9 and TRBJ1-4; TRBD1 aligns across 8 bases. The germline V gene encodes CDR1 SGDLS and CDR2 YYNGEE. After removal of 4 bases from V and 7 bases from J, the junction contained 9 bases not matched to a gene. The CDR3 consists of 15 residues.

This chain joins TRBV7-9 and TRBJ2-3, with 7 positions matching TRBD2. From germline, CDR1 is SEHNR and CDR2 FQNEAQ (reference sequence). J gave up 6 bases and V 5 bases, and 17 bases lay outside the gene matches. The CDR3 length is 17 residues. The CDR3 protein is CASSLRGAGPPVDTQYF. Written as DNA, the CDR3 is TGTGCCAGCAGCCTCCGGGGAGCGGGGCCCCCAGTTGATACGCAGTATTTT.

This chain links TRBV7-8 with TRBJ1-2; 7 bases agree with TRBD1. V trimming: 4 bases; J trimming: 0 bases; junction bases outside the gene matches: 5. Per germline, CDR1 SGHVS and CDR2 FQNEAQ. The CDR3 extends over 15 amino acids. CDR3 DNA: TGTGCCAGCAGCTCACGGGGACAGACTAACTATGGCTACACCTTC. Protein: CASSSRGQTNYGYTF.

The chain uses TRBV5-1 and TRBJ2-5; 11 nucleotides align to TRBD2. The CDR3 covers 15 residues. Germline V gives CDR1 SGHRS, CDR2 YFSETQ. With V trimmed by 6 bases and J by 4 bases, 8 bases remained unmatched. In DNA, the CDR3 is TGCGCCAGCACAACTGGGACTAGCGGATTAGAGACCCAGTACTTC. It specifies CASTTGTSGLETQYF.

This clone was counted a single time. J is TRBJ2-3 and V is TRBV18, with 8 bases matching TRBD1. CDR1 is KGHSH, CDR2 LQKENI, per germline. V was clipped by 1 base and J by 5 bases; unmatched bases: 8. This CDR3 spans 16 amino acids. CDR3 in amino acids: CASSPLGQGGVDTQYF. The CDR3 DNA reads as TGTGCCAGCTCACCACTTGGACAGGGCGGGGTAGATACGCAGTATTTT. The full variable domain, in which reference TRBV18 and TRBJ2-3 provide the parts outside the CDR3, is NAGVMQNPRHLVRRRGQEARLRCSPMKGHSHVYWYRQLPEEGLKFMVYLQKENIIDESGMPKERFSAEFPKEGPSILRIQQVVRGDSAAYFCASSPLGQGGVDTQYFGPGTRLTVL.

This clone was detected once. The chain recombines TRBV5-4 with TRBJ1-6, with 9 bases matching TRBD1. This CDR3 has 14 amino acids. The V and J ends lost 2 bases and 10 bases, in that order; junction bases with no gene match: 4. Germline V gene sequence: CDR1 SGHNT, CDR2 YYREEE (reference sequence). The CDR3 protein is CASSFGQGNSPLHF. DNA for the CDR3: TGTGCCAGCAGCTTTGGACAGGGGAACTCACCCCTCCACTTT.

This chain connects TRBV18 to TRBJ2-7; 7 bases map to TRBD1. Germline-derived CDR1 and CDR2 are KGHSH and LQKENI. Trimming at V came to 5 bases and at J to 1 base, leaving 8 bases not matched to a gene. The CDR3 is 15 amino acids. CDR3 sequence: CASSEGQLLSYEQYV. The CDR3 DNA reads TGTGCCAGCTCAGAGGGACAGTTATTGTCCTACGAGCAGTACGTC.

This clone showed up just a few times. The chain recombines TRBV14 with TRBJ1-1; tentatively, D is TRBD1 (6 bases). The CDR3 has 17 amino acids. V was pared by 4 bases and J by 1 base, with 19 bases between. From germline, CDR1 is SGHDN and CDR2 FVKESK. The CDR3 sequence: CASSPTPGQQGNTEAFF. CDR3 nucleotide sequence: TGTGCCAGCAGCCCCACCCCTGGACAACAGGGGAACACTGAAGCTTTCTTT.

The genes are TRBV19 and TRBJ1-1; a weak D match, TRBD1 (6 bases). The CDR3 loop spans 13 amino acids. Germline CDR1 and CDR2: LNHDA and SQIVND (reference sequence). V gave up 3 bases and J gave up 3 bases, with 8 bases separating them. The CDR3 DNA reads TGTGCCAGTAGTATGAGGACAGACACTGAAGCTTTCTTT. The encoded protein is CASSMRTDTEAFF.

This clone appeared a few times. The rearrangement joins TRBV29-1 to TRBJ2-1; D perhaps matches TRBD2 (6 bases). The CDR3 is 18 residues long. V dropped 4 bases and J dropped 3 bases, with 25 bases sitting between them. Germline V CDR1 and CDR2: SQVTM, ANQGSEA. The CDR3 protein is CSVGPPLKAASDYNEQFF. The CDR3 DNA reads TGCAGCGTTGGACCACCCCTAAAAGCGGCTAGCGACTACAATGAGCAGTTCTTC.

This clone is a singleton in its sample. This chain links TRBV5-1 with TRBJ1-1, with 7 bases lining up with TRBD1. V was pared by 0 bases and J by 11 bases, with 1 base of the junction left unmatched. In germline, CDR1 is SGHRS, CDR2 YFSETQ. The CDR3 extends over 11 amino acids. The DNA for the CDR3 is TGCGCCAGCAGCTTGGAGGGGGCGGCTTTCTTT. The encoded protein is CASSLEGAAFF. Full variable domain (remainder filled in from reference TRBV5-1 and TRBJ1-1): KAGVTQTPRYLIKTRGQQVTLSCSPISGHRSVSWYQQTPGQGLQFLFEYFSETQRNKGNFPGRFSGRQFSNSRSEMNVSTLELGDSALYLCASSLEGAAFFGQGTRLTVV.

This clone was seen just once. This chain connects TRBV6-5 to TRBJ2-3, with TRBD2 identical over 9 bases. CDR3 length: 13 amino acids. V lost 6 bases, J lost 4 bases, and 2 bases stayed unmatched. Looked up from germline, CDR1 is MNHEY and CDR2 is SVGAGI. The CDR3 sequence is CASRAGGSDTQYF. The CDR3 DNA reads TGTGCCAGCAGAGCGGGAGGCTCAGATACGCAGTATTTT.

CDR3 loop: CASNFWGGDETQYF. CDR3 nucleotide sequence: TGTGCCAGCAACTTCTGGGGGGGGGATGAGACCCAGTACTTC. V and J are TRBV6-1 and TRBJ2-5; 7 bases align to TRBD2. This CDR3 has 14 residues. V lost 7 bases, J lost 5 bases, and 10 bases stayed unmatched. The germline CDR1 and CDR2 sequences are MNHNS and SASEGT.

This clone has more than one count but fewer than ten. The J gene is TRBJ2-5, the V gene TRBV7-3; D remains ambiguous. Germline lookup yields CDR1 SGHTA and CDR2 FQGTGA. The CDR3 consists of 13 residues. The V end lost 5 bases, the J end lost 1 base, and 8 bases lay between the germline ends. The CDR3 nucleotides read TGTGCCAGCAGCCAAACACCCCAAGAGACCCAGTACTTC. It encodes CASSQTPQETQYF.

V and J are TRBV19 and TRBJ1-5; 8 nucleotides agree with TRBD1. V lost 6 bases and J lost 4; bases outside the gene matches: 11. CDR1 and CDR2 from the germline V gene are LNHDA and SQIVND (reference sequence). The CDR3 runs 16 residues. The CDR3: CASSRRDRGGNQPQHF. The CDR3 region has the DNA TGTGCCAGTAGCAGGCGAGACAGGGGAGGGAATCAGCCCCAGCATTTT.

This clone showed up just a few times. J is TRBJ2-7 and V is TRBV5-8, with a weak D call TRBD1 (6 bases). Per germline, CDR1 SGHTS and CDR2 YDEGEE. V lost 4 bases to trimming and J lost 0 bases, with 14 bases between them. The CDR3 has 15 residues. CDR3 protein: CASSKGHWNSYEQYF. The CDR3, as DNA: TGTGCCAGCAGCAAGGGACATTGGAACTCCTACGAGCAGTACTTC.

This chain links TRBV5-1 with TRBJ2-3; 9 bases fit TRBD1. The CDR3 length is 14 residues. Germline CDR1 SGHRS, CDR2 YFSETQ. V trimming: 7 bases; J trimming: 2 bases; junction bases outside the gene matches: 5. CDR3 in DNA: TGCGCCAGCGAACAGGGGGCCCCCACAGATACGCAGTATTTT. Protein: CASEQGAPTDTQYF.

This clone was seen once. The V call is TRBV9, the J call TRBJ2-3; no reliable D call. This CDR3 has 13 residues. Trimming removed 3 bases at V and 0 bases at J, with 5 bases between. Germline V gene sequence: CDR1 SGDLS, CDR2 YYNGEE. The DNA for the CDR3 is TGTGCCAGCAGCGCTTCTAGCACAGATACGCAGTATTTT. This codes for CASSASSTDTQYF.

Concerning this clone: A junction boundary mismatches the germline segment, possibly from a read error. The V call is TRBV6-1, the J call TRBJ2-7; D is possibly TRBD2 (5 bases). Germline V CDR1 and CDR2: MNHNS, SASEGT. The CDR3 is made up of 12 amino acids. CDR3 in amino acids: CASSEERYEQYF. The CDR3 nucleotides read TGTGCCAGCAGCGAAGAGCGGTACGAGCAGTACTTC.